This T cell receptor (beta chain) was obtained from a study of identical twins (dated by TCRdb to 2015 to 2016). Study-level background: To test whether fetal clonotypes persist, this study deep-sequenced TCR alpha and beta repertoires from monozygotic twins, from unrelated adults of various ages, and from cord blood. To rule out contamination, the twin experiments were replicated at different times with different library preparation protocols. General findings and caveats noted by the study authors: Invariant T cells such as MAIT and iNKT could partly confound zero-insertion analyses, though diverse VJ usage argued against this for most clonotypes. A weaker excess of twin sharing was found in beta out-of-frame sequences because the signal-to-noise ratio was lowered by fewer shared sequences. Fewer insertions were carried by abundant cord blood beta clonotypes, a similar but weaker trend appeared in young adult naive repertoires, and no such trend appeared in memory repertoires. In monozygotic twins, recombination models systematically underestimated out-of-frame TCR alpha sharing, but the models matched the sharing seen between unrelated individuals. Compared with coincidental sharing between unrelated individuals, an excess of low generation-probability sequences was observed among out-of-frame TCR alpha sequences shared between twins. Because the same donors could not be followed over many years, conclusions were based on cross-sectional statistical analysis.

Concerning this clonotype itself: Its target antigen remains unknown. The record has no base qualities; no much larger clone is one base away.

The method behind the library was 5' RACE. TCRdb lists the instrument as Illumina HiSeq 2000. Template switching added a universal primer binding site, and the final cDNA carried a unique molecular identifier that allowed TCR cDNA molecules to be counted accurately. First-strand cDNA for TCR alpha and beta chains was synthesized from specific primers in the conserved constant-segment region. To control for contamination, each cDNA library was double barcoded with a SMART-Mk sample barcode plus Illumina barcodes. TruSeq adapter sequences, together with Illumina sample barcodes, were added in two successive PCR steps. The TCR alpha and beta cDNA libraries were sequenced on the Illumina HiSeq platform using custom primers. As for how the authors treated the data: Unique molecular identifiers were extracted from raw reads with MiGEC, and CDR3 positions were determined with MiXCR. For each individual, recombination models were inferred using an EM algorithm with the repgenHMM and IGoR tools. Shared clonotypes were analyzed with the tcR package in R, and sharing was normalized by the product of cloneset sizes. Out-of-frame nonproductive sequences were analyzed to study raw recombination free of thymic and clonal selection effects. TCRdb's own reprocessing of the public reads used fastp at Q25 and MiXCR and kept productive beta chains. Each entry merges the rows of one CDR3 protein and shows their most common DNA and genes. TCRdb, not the original authors, processed these V and J calls. For this sample there are around 960,000 distinct CDR3 sequences; around an eighth appear just once. The leading ten clones occupy around 1.5% of the sample.

Every donor was a healthy Caucasian. Three pairs of female monozygotic twins, all aged roughly 18 to 29 years, were included in the twin cohort. Peripheral blood mononuclear cells were the source from which RNA for the TCR libraries was isolated. Reading from cysteine to phenylalanine, the CDR3 counts 16 amino acids. Of all the DNA, just the CDR3 is kept, 48 bases in frame from base 1. Clipping removes 5 bases from V and 5 bases from J, with 11 as the unmatched junction base count. Via the germline V gene, CDR1 is KGHDR and CDR2 SFDVKD. The sample also formed part of further work on yellow fever vaccine responses in identical twins. The second study's authors report: According to the authors, in identical twins the way T cells responded to vaccination appeared partly convergent and partly personalized. In identical twins, the study followed T cell clones that responded to the vaccine with precision.

Input material: PBMCs. The chain couples TRBV24-1 to TRBJ2-1, with 7 bases matching TRBD2. The receptor's source is a woman aged 18 to 35 in good health. Here is the DNA: TGTGCCACCAGTGCGCAACTAGCGTCGGGAAACAATGAGCAGTTCTTC. It codes for CATSAQLASGNNEQFF.